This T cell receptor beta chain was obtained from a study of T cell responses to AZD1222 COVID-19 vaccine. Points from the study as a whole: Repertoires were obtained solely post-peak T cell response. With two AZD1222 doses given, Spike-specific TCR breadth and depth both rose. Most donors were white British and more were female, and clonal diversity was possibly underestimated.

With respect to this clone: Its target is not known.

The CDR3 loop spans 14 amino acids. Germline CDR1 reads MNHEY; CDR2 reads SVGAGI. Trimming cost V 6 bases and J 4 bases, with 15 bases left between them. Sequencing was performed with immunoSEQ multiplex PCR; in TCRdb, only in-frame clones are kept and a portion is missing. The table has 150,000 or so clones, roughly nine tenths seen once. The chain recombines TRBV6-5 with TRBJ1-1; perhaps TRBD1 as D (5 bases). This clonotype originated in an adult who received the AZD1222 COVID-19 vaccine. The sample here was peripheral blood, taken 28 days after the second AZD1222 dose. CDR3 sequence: CASRKDIGITEAFF. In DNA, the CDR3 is TGTGCCAGCAGAAAGGACATCGGTATCACTGAAGCTTTCTTT.